This record covers a single TCR beta chain. The antigen is undetermined. Germline lookup yields CDR1 SGHRS and CDR2 YFSETQ. Germline trimming cut 0 bases from V and 2 bases from J; bases unmatched to any gene: 3. This CDR3 has 15 amino acids. The sample belongs to a study of cytomegalovirus exposure and HLA in healthy donors. For the study at large: A prior study identified approximately 110 million unique TCR beta sequences from some 200 million T cells.

PCR was performed using 60 Vbeta and 13 Jbeta primers. Produced via immunoSEQ multiplex PCR; TCRdb's table is partial and in-frame only. The sample yields approximately 130,000 clones, 75% to 90% seen once. Healthy people donating bone marrow made up the donors. Study-wide points: A missense variant in DCLRE1C was later tied to TCR beta V- and J-gene trimming. Most CMV-associated TCR beta chains appeared HLA-restricted in a later analysis.

The chain joins TRBV5-1 to TRBJ2-7; 9 bases map to TRBD1. This TCR came from a man aged 35-49 years in good health and CMV-seronegative. The sequenced sample consisted of PBMCs. The chain's CDR3 is CASSLEGTGPYEQYF. In nucleotides, the CDR3 is TGCGCCAGCAGCTTGGAGGGGACAGGGCCCTACGAGCAGTACTTC.